The 4 T cell receptor beta chains below come from one sample, sequenced in a study of response to subunit inactivated influenza vaccine (dated by TCRdb to the late 2010s). The library was built by means of RT-PCR. TCRdb shows the sequencer as Illumina HiSeq 2500. The public reads were reprocessed in TCRdb via fastp at Q25 and MiXCR, keeping in-frame beta chains. Every distinct CDR3 protein forms one entry, paired with its most common genes and DNA. Here the sample has hundreds of thousands of distinct CDR3 sequences; around a sixth occur a single time. The ten largest clones represent 9.5% to 13% of the sample. The sequencing here drew on PBMCs from blood, taken 5 days after vaccination. The receptors stem from a man aged 50 to 60 who received an inactivated influenza vaccine. Donor details come from another sample of the same person, matched by shared clones.

This clonotype showed up just a few times. This chain links TRBV10-3 with TRBJ2-3, with D maybe TRBD2 (5 bases). The V end lost 4 bases, the J end lost 2 bases, and 13 bases lay between the germline ends. The CDR3 extends over 15 amino acids. Germline assignment: CDR1 ENHRY and CDR2 SYGVKD. CDR3 DNA sequence: TGTGCCATCAGTGCCGGGATAGGGCCCACAGATACGCAGTATTTT. Translated, it gives CAISAGIGPTDTQYF.

The rearrangement joins TRBV4-3 to TRBJ2-7; D may correspond to TRBD1 or TRBD2 (6 bases each). The germline V gene encodes CDR1 LGHNA and CDR2 YSLEER. Trimming pared 0 bases from V and 5 bases from J, leaving 8 bases between. This CDR3 is built from 13 residues. CDR3: CASSQEGGNEQYF. The CDR3 region has the DNA TGCGCCAGCAGCCAAGAAGGGGGGAACGAGCAGTACTTC.

This rearrangement joins TRBV28 to TRBJ2-7, with 7 bases matching TRBD1. The CDR3 contains 16 residues. The trim removed 7 bases at V and 5 bases at J, leaving 17 bases unmatched. In germline, CDR1 is MDHEN, CDR2 SYDVKM. This chain's CDR3 is CASNPRTGLSINEQYF. The CDR3 DNA reads TGTGCCAGCAATCCTAGGACAGGATTAAGTATCAACGAGCAGTACTTC.

This clonotype was seen a few times. This chain links TRBV27 with TRBJ1-1; no firm D call. The CDR3 has 14 residues. The germline V and J ends were trimmed by 6 bases and 4 bases, with 15 bases remaining between them. Germline-derived CDR1 and CDR2 are MNHEY and SMNVEV (reference sequence). The CDR3 nucleotides are TGTGCCAGCAGCCGTGAGGTCATCGGCACTGAAGCTTTCTTT. Translating it yields CASSREVIGTEAFF.